This T cell receptor (beta chain) was captured in a study of T cell repertoires in cytomegalovirus infection. Overall study: Newly reported HLA-C-restricted and thoroughly characterized HLA-B-restricted CMV epitopes were employed.

As for this clonotype: Its cognate antigen is unknown.

MiXCR, applied by TCRdb to the reads, yields one record per CDR3 protein. The sample has about 830,000 distinct CDR3 sequences; over 25% are singletons. The origin of this receptor is a human donor in good health (CMV status not recorded). Some clones in this sample may be carry-over from other donors' samples. This sample comprised cultured CD8+ T cells from PBMCs, obtained from culture after CMV antigen stimulation.

The chain's CDR3 is CASSSDGTWYF. CDR3 nucleotides: TGTGCCAGCAGTTCGGACGGTACCTGGTACTTC. V gene TRBV28 combines with J gene TRBJ2-5, with unresolved D. From germline, CDR1 is MDHEN and CDR2 SYDVKM. The CDR3 extends over 11 amino acids. V dropped 4 bases and J dropped 13 bases, with 13 bases sitting between them.